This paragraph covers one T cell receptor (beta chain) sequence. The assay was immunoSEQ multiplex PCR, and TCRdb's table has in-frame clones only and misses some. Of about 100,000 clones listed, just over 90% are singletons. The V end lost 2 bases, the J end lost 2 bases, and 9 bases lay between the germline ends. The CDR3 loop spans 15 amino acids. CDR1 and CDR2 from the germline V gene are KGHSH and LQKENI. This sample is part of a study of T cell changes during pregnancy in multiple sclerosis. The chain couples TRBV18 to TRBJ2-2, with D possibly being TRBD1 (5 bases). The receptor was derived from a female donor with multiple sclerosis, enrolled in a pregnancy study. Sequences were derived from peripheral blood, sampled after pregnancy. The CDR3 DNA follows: TGTGCCAGCTCACCAAACAGGCTCAACACCGGGGAGCTGTTTTTT. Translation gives CASSPNRLNTGELFF.